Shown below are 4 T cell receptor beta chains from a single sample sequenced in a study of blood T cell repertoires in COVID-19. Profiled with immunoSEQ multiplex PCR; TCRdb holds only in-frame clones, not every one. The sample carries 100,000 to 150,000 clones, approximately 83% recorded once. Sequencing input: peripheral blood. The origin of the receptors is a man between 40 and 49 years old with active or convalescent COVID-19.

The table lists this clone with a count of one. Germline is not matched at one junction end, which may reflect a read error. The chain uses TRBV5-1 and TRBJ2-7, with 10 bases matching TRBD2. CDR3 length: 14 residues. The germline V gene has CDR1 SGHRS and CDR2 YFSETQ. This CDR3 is CAGRDSGGIYEQYF. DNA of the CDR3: TGCGCCGGCAGAGATAGCGGGGGGATCTACGAGCAGTACTTC.

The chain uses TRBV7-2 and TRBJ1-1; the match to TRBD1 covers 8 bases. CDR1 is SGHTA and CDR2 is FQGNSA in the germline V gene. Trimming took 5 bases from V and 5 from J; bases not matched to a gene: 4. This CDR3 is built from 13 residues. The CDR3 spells CASSRDRRTEAFF. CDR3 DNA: TGTGCCAGCAGCCGGGACAGGAGAACTGAAGCTTTCTTT.

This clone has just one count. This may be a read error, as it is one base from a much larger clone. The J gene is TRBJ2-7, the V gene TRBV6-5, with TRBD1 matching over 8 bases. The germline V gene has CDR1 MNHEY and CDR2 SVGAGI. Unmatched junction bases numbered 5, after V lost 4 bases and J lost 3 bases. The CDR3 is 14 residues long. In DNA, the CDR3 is TGTGCCAGCAGTTTGGACAGGGTGGTCTACGAGCAGTACTTC. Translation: CASSLDRVVYEQYF.

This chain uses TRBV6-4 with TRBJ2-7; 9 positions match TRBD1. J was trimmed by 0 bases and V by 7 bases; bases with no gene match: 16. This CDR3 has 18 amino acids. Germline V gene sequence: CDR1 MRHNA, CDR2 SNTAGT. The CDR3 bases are TGTGCCAGCAAACCGCGGGACAGGGAAAATCGCTGCTCCTACGAGCAGTACTTC. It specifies CASKPRDRENRCSYEQYF.